Following are 21 T cell receptor beta chains from one sample sequenced in a study of T cells in Graves' hyperthyroidism and ophthalmopathy. There were TCR beta CDR3 regions amplified from RNA transcripts. The study used the HTBI primer set for a first-round RT-PCR of the TCR CDR3. TCRdb passed the multiplex PCR reads through MiXCR, listing each CDR3 protein once. The data contain 640,000 or so distinct CDR3 sequences, approximately 15% of them seen just once; the ten biggest clones take up around 7%. Sequences were obtained from blood. The source of these receptors is a woman between 18 and 30 years old with Graves' ophthalmopathy.

Many counts were recorded for this clonotype. V gene TRBV7-3 combines with J gene TRBJ2-7; D gene uncertain. The CDR3 is 14 residues long. Germline V gene data show CDR1 as SGHTA and CDR2 as FQGTGA. V shed 2 bases and J shed 1 base, with 9 bases lying between them. The CDR3 DNA reads as TGTGCCAGCAGCTTAGACGGTGCGTCCTACGAGCAGTACTTC. This sequence encodes CASSLDGASYEQYF.

This clonotype showed up just a few times. The J gene is TRBJ1-2, the V gene TRBV5-5; D is undetermined. Germline-derived CDR1 and CDR2 are SGHKS and YYEKEE (reference sequence). The germline V and J ends were trimmed by 1 base and 0 bases, with 7 bases remaining between them. The CDR3 spans 14 residues. The CDR3 DNA reads TGTGCCAGCAGCTTGTCAGGAGCTAACTATGGCTACACCTTC. It yields the protein CASSLSGANYGYTF. Supplemented by reference TRBV5-5 and TRBJ1-2, the full variable domain reads DAGVTQSPTHLIKTRGQQVTLRCSPISGHKSVSWYQQVLGQGPQFIFQYYEKEERGRGNFPDRFSARQFPNYSSELNVNALLLGDSALYLCASSLSGANYGYTFGSGTRLTVV.

This clonotype has a count of ten or more. The chain uses TRBV7-9 and TRBJ2-2, with D maybe TRBD1 (6 bases). CDR3 size: 15 residues. Germline CDR1 reads SEHNR; CDR2 reads FQNEAQ (reference sequence). Trimming took 10 bases from V and 0 from J, leaving 15 bases between them. This chain's CDR3 is CATPGGGTNTGELFF. DNA for the CDR3: TGTGCCACCCCCGGTGGGGGCACGAACACCGGGGAGCTGTTTTTT.

This clonotype was seen many times. This chain connects TRBV7-9 to TRBJ1-2; a weak D match, TRBD1 (6 bases). The CDR3 has 16 residues. Trimming took off 1 base at V and 0 bases at J, with 12 bases between the two ends. CDR1 and CDR2 from the germline V gene are SEHNR and FQNEAQ (reference sequence). The CDR3 DNA reads as TGTGCCAGCAGCTTAGATTCACAGGGTCCTAACTATGGCTACACCTTC. This encodes CASSLDSQGPNYGYTF.

This clonotype was detected ten times or more. This chain connects TRBV6-1 to TRBJ1-5; TRBD1 matches 8 bases. This CDR3 has 13 amino acids. Germline lookup yields CDR1 MNHNS and CDR2 SASEGT. Trimming took 4 bases from V and 6 from J; bases not matched to a gene: 2. The CDR3 DNA reads as TGTGCCAGCAGTGGGACAGGGTCTCAGCCCCAGCATTTT. Translation gives CASSGTGSQPQHF.

This clonotype was seen many times. The chain uses TRBV28 and TRBJ2-1, with 9 bases lining up with TRBD1. The CDR3 is 20 residues long. CDR1 and CDR2 from the germline V gene are MDHEN and SYDVKM. Trimming took 6 bases from V and 1 from J; bases not matched to a gene: 19. In nucleotides, the CDR3 is TGTGCCAGCAGGGGACCTCGGGACAGGGTTGTACAGCAGTCCTACAATGAGCAGTTCTTC. Its translation is CASRGPRDRVVQQSYNEQFF.

This clonotype was seen a handful of times. The CDR3 coding sequence is TGTGCCAGCAGCGTCCGACAGGGAATTGGTTCACCCCTCCACTTT. Amino acids: CASSVRQGIGSPLHF. This rearrangement joins TRBV9 to TRBJ1-6, with 7 bases lining up with TRBD1. Germline V gives CDR1 SGDLS, CDR2 YYNGEE. The CDR3 sequence is 15 residues long. The trim removed 2 bases at V and 9 bases at J, leaving 8 bases unmatched.

V usage is TRBV29-1 and J usage is TRBJ1-1, with a weak D call TRBD1 (6 bases). The CDR3 is made up of 13 amino acids. Germline CDR1 SQVTM, CDR2 ANQGSEA. The V and J ends lost 5 bases and 6 bases respectively, with 16 bases between them. CDR3 protein: CSVQGGGHAEAFF. The CDR3, as DNA: TGCAGCGTTCAAGGGGGAGGGCACGCTGAAGCTTTCTTT.

In its sample, this clonotype was seen many times. The chain uses TRBV7-3 and TRBJ2-3, with D tentatively TRBD1 (5 bases). Germline CDR1 is SGHTA and CDR2 is FQGTGA. CDR3 size: 15 residues. V dropped 2 bases and J dropped 5 bases, with 14 bases sitting between them. The CDR3 reads CASSLQGVRGDTQYF. The CDR3 DNA sequence: TGTGCCAGCAGCTTACAGGGCGTTAGGGGAGATACGCAGTATTTT.

This clonotype was counted only a few times. The rearrangement uses TRBV28 and TRBJ2-7; a weak D match, TRBD2 (5 bases). This CDR3 comprises 13 residues. V gave up 6 bases and J gave up 4 bases, with 13 bases separating them. Germline lookup yields CDR1 MDHEN and CDR2 SYDVKM. The CDR3, as DNA: TGTGCCAGCAGCGAGGGTCTCCGTTACGAGCAGTACTTC. Protein sequence: CASSEGLRYEQYF. The full variable domain, its missing parts supplied by reference TRBV28 and TRBJ2-7, is DVKVTQSSRYLVKRTGEKVFLECVQDMDHENMFWYRQDPGLGLRLIYFSYDVKMKEKGDIPEGYSVSREKKERFSLILESASTNQTSMYLCASSEGLRYEQYFGPGTRLTVT.

At least ten counts were recorded for this clonotype. The genes are TRBV2 and TRBJ2-5; D gene uncertain. The germline V gene has CDR1 SNHLY and CDR2 FYNNEI. There are 14 residues in the CDR3. V lost 2 bases to trimming and J lost 1 base, with 8 bases between them. The CDR3, as DNA: TGTGCCAGCAGTGAACGGCGGATCCAAGAGACCCAGTACTTC. Its protein product is CASSERRIQETQYF.

This sequence joins TRBV27 and TRBJ1-4; tentative D call: TRBD1 (5 bases). The CDR3 length is 17 residues. Germline CDR1 reads MNHEY; CDR2 reads SMNVEV (reference sequence). V was pared by 1 base and J by 10 bases, with 22 bases between. CDR3 DNA sequence: TGTGCCAGCAGTTTATTAATAGGAGGTGGGGCGTTCCGAAAACTGTTTTTT. It codes for CASSLLIGGGAFRKLFF.

This clonotype was seen at least ten times. This chain joins TRBV6-1 and TRBJ1-1; D ambiguous. The CDR3 extends over 14 amino acids. Per germline, CDR1 MNHNS and CDR2 SASEGT. V was cut by 6 bases and J by 0 bases, with 11 bases left in between. CDR3 loop: CASRWKDVNTEAFF. The CDR3 coding sequence is TGTGCCAGCAGGTGGAAAGACGTGAACACTGAAGCTTTCTTT.

CDR3 DNA: TGTGCCAGCAGTTTCCCGGCGGGGGGGCCTTACGAGCAGTACTTC. Translation: CASSFPAGGPYEQYF. The chain joins TRBV28 to TRBJ2-7; 9 bases are a match to TRBD2. The J segment lost 4 bases and the V segment lost 3 bases, leaving 7 bases of the junction unmatched. Germline lookup yields CDR1 MDHEN and CDR2 SYDVKM. CDR3 size: 15 residues. The full variable domain, in which reference TRBV28 and TRBJ2-7 provide the parts outside the CDR3, is DVKVTQSSRYLVKRTGEKVFLECVQDMDHENMFWYRQDPGLGLRLIYFSYDVKMKEKGDIPEGYSVSREKKERFSLILESASTNQTSMYLCASSFPAGGPYEQYFGPGTRLTVT.

This chain links TRBV9 with TRBJ2-1; 7 bases align to TRBD1. The CDR3 spans 17 residues. Germline CDR1 reads SGDLS; CDR2 reads YYNGEE. V shed 3 bases, J shed 3 bases, and the junction held 12 bases outside the gene matches. DNA for the CDR3: TGTGCCAGCAGCGAAACAGGGAACAGGGGCTACTACAATGAGCAGTTCTTC. Its translation: CASSETGNRGYYNEQFF.

In this sample, this clonotype turned up many times. The chain is built from TRBV18 and TRBJ1-1; the D is unclear. Germline V lookup: CDR1 KGHSH, CDR2 LQKENI. The CDR3 sequence is 13 residues long. Deletions cut 0 bases from V and 0 bases from J, with 2 bases between. In DNA form, the CDR3 reads TGTGCCAGCTCACCACCAGTGAACACTGAAGCTTTCTTT. Translation gives CASSPPVNTEAFF.

This clonotype came up many times. This rearrangement joins TRBV7-2 to TRBJ2-7; the match to TRBD2 covers 7 bases. Per the germline V gene, CDR1 is SGHTA and CDR2 is FQGNSA. The CDR3 runs 16 residues. The J segment lost 2 bases and the V segment lost 5 bases, leaving 12 bases of the junction unmatched. CDR3 amino acids: CASSPTGGDGTYEQYF. Written as DNA, the CDR3 is TGTGCCAGCAGCCCGACTGGGGGGGACGGGACCTACGAGCAGTACTTC.

This clonotype was counted at least ten times. V and J are TRBV10-1 and TRBJ2-7, with 9 nucleotides matching TRBD2. Germline V gene sequence: CDR1 WNHNN, CDR2 SYGVQD (reference sequence). Losses at the gene ends were 3 bases for V and 3 bases for J; bases not matched to a gene: 6. This CDR3 spans 15 amino acids. The CDR3 sequence is CASSEPGLALYEQYF. CDR3 in DNA: TGCGCCAGCAGTGAACCGGGACTAGCCCTCTACGAGCAGTACTTC.

This clonotype was recorded many times. Here the CDR3 reads CASSLLAGPYNEQFF. The CDR3 bases are TGTGCCAGCAGCTTACTAGCGGGGCCCTACAATGAGCAGTTCTTC. The V call is TRBV11-2, the J call TRBJ2-1; 9 nucleotides line up with TRBD2. Germline loops: CDR1 SGHAT, CDR2 FQNNGV. The CDR3 is 15 amino acids. V shed 2 bases and J 2 bases; nucleotides not matched to a gene: 1. The variable domain in full, completed from reference TRBV11-2 and TRBJ2-1, reads EAGVAQSPRYKIIEKRQSVAFWCNPISGHATLYWYQQILGQGPKLLIQFQNNGVVDDSQLPKDRFSAERLKGVDSTLKIQPAKLEDSAVYLCASSLLAGPYNEQFFGPGTRLTVL.

This clonotype showed up just a few times. The chain carries TRBV5-1 and TRBJ1-3, with D hard to call. The CDR3 runs to 13 residues. Per germline, CDR1 SGHRS and CDR2 YFSETQ. V was clipped by 4 bases and J by 3 bases, with 8 bases between them. CDR3 nucleotides: TGCGCCAGCAGCGACCAGGATGGAAACACCATATATTTT. Its protein is CASSDQDGNTIYF.

The chain joins TRBV19 to TRBJ2-1; 7 bases map to TRBD2. The CDR3 is 13 amino acids. CDR1 and CDR2 (germline): LNHDA, SQIVND (reference sequence). Trimming took 0 bases from V and 10 from J; bases not matched to a gene: 3. CDR3 amino acids: CASSIDRGGEQFF. The CDR3 bases are TGTGCCAGTAGTATAGATCGCGGGGGAGAGCAGTTCTTC.